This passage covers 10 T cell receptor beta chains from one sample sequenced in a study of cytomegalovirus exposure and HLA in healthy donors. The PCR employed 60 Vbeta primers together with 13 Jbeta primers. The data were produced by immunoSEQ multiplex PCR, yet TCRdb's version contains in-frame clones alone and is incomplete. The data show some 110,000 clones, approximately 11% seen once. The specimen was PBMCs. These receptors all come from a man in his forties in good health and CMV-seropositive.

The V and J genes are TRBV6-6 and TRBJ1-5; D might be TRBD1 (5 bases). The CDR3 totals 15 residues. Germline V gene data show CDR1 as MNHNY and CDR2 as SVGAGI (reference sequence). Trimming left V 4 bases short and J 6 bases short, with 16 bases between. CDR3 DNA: TGTGCCAGCAGTTCCCCCGCAGGGAGGGGTCAGCCCCAGCATTTT. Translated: CASSSPAGRGQPQHF.

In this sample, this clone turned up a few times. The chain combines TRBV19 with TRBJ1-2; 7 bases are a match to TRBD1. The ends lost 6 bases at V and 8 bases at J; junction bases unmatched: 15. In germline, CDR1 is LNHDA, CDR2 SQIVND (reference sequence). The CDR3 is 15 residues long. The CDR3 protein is CASSGQAINREGYTF. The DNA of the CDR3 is TGTGCCAGTAGCGGACAGGCGATTAATAGGGAAGGCTACACCTTC.

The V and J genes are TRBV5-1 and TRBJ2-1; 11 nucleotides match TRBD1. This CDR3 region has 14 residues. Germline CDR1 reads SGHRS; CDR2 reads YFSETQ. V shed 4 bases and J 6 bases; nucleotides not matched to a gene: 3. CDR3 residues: CASSGQGAVNEQFF. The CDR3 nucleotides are TGCGCCAGCAGCGGACAGGGGGCAGTCAATGAGCAGTTCTTC.

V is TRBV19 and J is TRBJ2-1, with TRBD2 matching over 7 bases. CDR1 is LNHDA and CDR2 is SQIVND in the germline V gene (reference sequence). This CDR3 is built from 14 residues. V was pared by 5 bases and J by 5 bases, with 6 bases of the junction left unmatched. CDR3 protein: CASSRLAEHNEQFF. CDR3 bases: TGTGCCAGTAGTCGGCTAGCGGAACACAATGAGCAGTTCTTC.

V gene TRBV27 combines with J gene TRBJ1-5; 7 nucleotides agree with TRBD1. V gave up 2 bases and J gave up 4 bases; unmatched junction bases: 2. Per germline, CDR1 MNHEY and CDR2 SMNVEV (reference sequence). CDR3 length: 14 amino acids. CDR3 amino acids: CASSLQGDNQPQHF. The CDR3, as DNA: TGTGCCAGCAGTTTACAGGGGGATAATCAGCCCCAGCATTTT.

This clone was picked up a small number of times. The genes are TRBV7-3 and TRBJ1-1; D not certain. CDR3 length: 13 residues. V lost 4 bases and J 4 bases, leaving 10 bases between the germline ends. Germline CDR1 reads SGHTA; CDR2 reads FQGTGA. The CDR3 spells CASSSSGITEAFF. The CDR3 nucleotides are TGTGCCAGCAGCTCAAGTGGCATCACTGAAGCTTTCTTT.

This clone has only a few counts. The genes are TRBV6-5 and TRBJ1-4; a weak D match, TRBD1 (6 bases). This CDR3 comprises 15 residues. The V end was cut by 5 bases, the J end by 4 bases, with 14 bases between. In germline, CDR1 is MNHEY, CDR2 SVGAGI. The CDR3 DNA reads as TGTGCCAGCAGTCACCGGGACACCCATAATGAAAAACTGTTTTTT. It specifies CASSHRDTHNEKLFF.

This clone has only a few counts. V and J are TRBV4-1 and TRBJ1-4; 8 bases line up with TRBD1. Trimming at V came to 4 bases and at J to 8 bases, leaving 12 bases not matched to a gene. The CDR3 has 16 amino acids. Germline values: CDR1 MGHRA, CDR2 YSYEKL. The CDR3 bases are TGCGCCAGCAGCCCCCAGCCGGGACAGGAGTGGGAAAAACTGTTTTTT. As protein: CASSPQPGQEWEKLFF.

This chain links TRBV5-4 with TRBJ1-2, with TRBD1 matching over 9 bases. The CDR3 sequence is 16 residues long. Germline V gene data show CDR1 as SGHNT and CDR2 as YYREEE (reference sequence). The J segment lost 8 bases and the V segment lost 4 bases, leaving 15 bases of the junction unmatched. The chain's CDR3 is CASSLGQGTTIKGYTF. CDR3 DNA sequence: TGTGCCAGCAGCCTGGGACAGGGCACCACTATAAAAGGCTACACCTTC.

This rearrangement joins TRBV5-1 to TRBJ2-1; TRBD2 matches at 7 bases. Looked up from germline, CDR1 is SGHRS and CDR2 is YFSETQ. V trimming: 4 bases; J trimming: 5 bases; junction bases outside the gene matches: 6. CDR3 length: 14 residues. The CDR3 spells CASSATSADNEQFF. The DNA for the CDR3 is TGCGCCAGCAGCGCCACTAGCGCGGACAATGAGCAGTTCTTC.